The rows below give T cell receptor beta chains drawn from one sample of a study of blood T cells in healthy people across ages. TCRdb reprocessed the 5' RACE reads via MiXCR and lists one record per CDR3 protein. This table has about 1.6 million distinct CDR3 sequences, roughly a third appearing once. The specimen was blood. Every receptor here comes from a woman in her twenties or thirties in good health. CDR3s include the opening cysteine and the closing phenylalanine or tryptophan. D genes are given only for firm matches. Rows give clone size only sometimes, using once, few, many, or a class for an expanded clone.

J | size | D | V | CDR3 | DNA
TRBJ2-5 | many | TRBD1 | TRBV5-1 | CASSTGTGAVETQYF | TGCGCCAGCAGCACCGGGACAGGGGCCGTAGAGACCCAGTACTTC
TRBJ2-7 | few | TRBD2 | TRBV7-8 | CASSYGSTSGAYEQYF | TGTGCCAGCAGCTACGGTTCGACTAGCGGTGCCTACGAGCAGTACTTC
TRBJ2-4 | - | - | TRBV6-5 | CASSYSYQGRSDIQYF | TGTGCCAGCAGTTACTCGTATCAGGGGAGATCGGACATTCAGTACTTC
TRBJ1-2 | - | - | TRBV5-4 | CASSLVRGQAYGYTF | TGTGCCAGCAGCTTGGTGAGGGGTCAGGCCTATGGCTACACCTTC
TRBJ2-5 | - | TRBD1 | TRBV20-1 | CSALFRPGGLETQYF | TGCAGTGCTCTCTTCCGGCCAGGGGGCTTGGAGACCCAGTACTTC
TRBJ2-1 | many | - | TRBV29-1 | CSGGHYNEQFF | TGCAGCGGAGGACACTACAATGAGCAGTTCTTC
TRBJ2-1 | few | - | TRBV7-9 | CANSLGGGAGSYNEQFF | TGTGCCAACAGCTTAGGAGGTGGGGCTGGGTCATACAATGAGCAGTTCTTC
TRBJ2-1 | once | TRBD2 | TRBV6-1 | CASNGLAASSYNEQFF | TGTGCCAGCAACGGACTAGCCGCGAGCTCCTACAATGAGCAGTTCTTC
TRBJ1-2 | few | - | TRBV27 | CASSLRPPWEGLGGYTF | TGTGCCAGCAGTTTAAGGCCCCCTTGGGAGGGGCTAGGGGGCTACACCTTC
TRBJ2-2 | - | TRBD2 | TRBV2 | CASRTSGGLTGELFF | TGTGCCAGTAGGACTAGCGGGGGCCTCACTGGGGAGCTGTTTTTT
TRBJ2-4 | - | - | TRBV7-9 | CASSPVYLQNIQYF | TGTGCCAGCAGCCCGGTTTATCTGCAAAACATTCAGTACTTC
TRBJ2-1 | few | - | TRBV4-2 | CASSQDPAVGEQFF | TGTGCCAGCAGCCAAGACCCCGCGGTTGGTGAGCAGTTCTTC
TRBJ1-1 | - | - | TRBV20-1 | CSAPVGGGWTEAFF | TGCAGTGCTCCAGTCGGGGGCGGTTGGACTGAAGCTTTCTTT
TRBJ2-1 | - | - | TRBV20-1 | CSARSGQPTSLEFF | TGCAGTGCTAGATCGGGCCAACCAACGAGTTTGGAGTTCTTC
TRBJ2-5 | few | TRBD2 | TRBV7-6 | CASSLSGTSGGETQYF | TGTGCCAGCAGCCTGTCCGGGACTAGCGGGGGCGAGACCCAGTACTTC
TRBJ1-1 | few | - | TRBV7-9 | CASSLAEATEAFF | TGTGCCAGCAGCTTAGCGGAGGCCACTGAAGCTTTCTTT
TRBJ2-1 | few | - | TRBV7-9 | CASSTGGDVYNEQFF | TGTGCCAGCAGCACGGGCGGGGACGTCTACAATGAGCAGTTCTTC
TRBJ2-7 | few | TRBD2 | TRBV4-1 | CASSQGTSGGFREQYF | TGCGCCAGCAGCCAAGGAACTAGCGGGGGGTTCCGCGAGCAGTACTTC
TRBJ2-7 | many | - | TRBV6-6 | CASPLGALEYF | TGTGCCAGCCCCTTAGGGGCTTTGGAGTACTTC
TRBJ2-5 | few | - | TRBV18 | CASSPPEQQETQYF | TGTGCCAGCTCACCACCGGAACAGCAAGAGACCCAGTACTTC
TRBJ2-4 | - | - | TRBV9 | CASSKNEGEQYF | TGTGCCAGCAGTAAAAACGAAGGTGAGCAGTACTTC
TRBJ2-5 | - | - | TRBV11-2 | CASSLGGWAGVEKTQYF | TGTGCCAGCAGCTTAGGAGGCTGGGCAGGGGTAGAGAAGACCCAGTACTTC
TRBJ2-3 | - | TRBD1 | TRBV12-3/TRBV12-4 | CASSQSDRDADTQYF | TGTGCCAGCAGCCAATCGGACAGGGACGCAGATACGCAGTATTTT
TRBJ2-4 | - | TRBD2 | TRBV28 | CASSSRKTGGGRDLAKNIQYF | TGTGCCAGCAGCTCGCGGAAGACGGGGGGTGGGAGGGATTTAGCCAAAAACATTCAGTACTTC
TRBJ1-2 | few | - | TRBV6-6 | CASSYSLQANYGYTF | TGTGCCAGCAGTTACTCGCTACAGGCGAACTATGGCTACACCTTC
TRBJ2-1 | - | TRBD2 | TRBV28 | CASRSGRAYNEQFF | TGTGCCAGCAGGAGCGGGAGGGCCTACAATGAGCAGTTCTTC